This T cell receptor beta chain was observed in a study of blood T cell repertoires in COVID-19. Study overall: The cDNA or gDNA used as material had been derived from T cells, B-cell-depleted T cells, or PBMCs.

This clone was counted a single time. Per the original methods: Nucleated cell counts were estimated from reference gene primer amplification. This table comes from immunoSEQ multiplex PCR, and its TCRdb copy is limited to in-frame clones, with some not included. V and J calls and clone size are as listed in that table; D and trimming were resolved from the DNA. The sample lists 35,000 to 45,000 clones, 75% to 80% occurring once. The clonotype comes from a man between 65 and 85 years old with active or convalescent COVID-19. Sequencing input: peripheral blood.

CDR3 nucleotides: TGTGCCGCGGGAGGGGGAAGGGCTGAAGCTTTCTTT. Residues: CAAGGGRAEAFF. This chain connects TRBV28 to TRBJ1-1, with D perhaps matching TRBD1 (6 bases). The ends were cut back, 11 bases at V and 6 bases at J, with 16 bases in the middle. The CDR3 sequence is 12 residues long. CDR1 and CDR2 from the germline V gene are MDHEN and SYDVKM.